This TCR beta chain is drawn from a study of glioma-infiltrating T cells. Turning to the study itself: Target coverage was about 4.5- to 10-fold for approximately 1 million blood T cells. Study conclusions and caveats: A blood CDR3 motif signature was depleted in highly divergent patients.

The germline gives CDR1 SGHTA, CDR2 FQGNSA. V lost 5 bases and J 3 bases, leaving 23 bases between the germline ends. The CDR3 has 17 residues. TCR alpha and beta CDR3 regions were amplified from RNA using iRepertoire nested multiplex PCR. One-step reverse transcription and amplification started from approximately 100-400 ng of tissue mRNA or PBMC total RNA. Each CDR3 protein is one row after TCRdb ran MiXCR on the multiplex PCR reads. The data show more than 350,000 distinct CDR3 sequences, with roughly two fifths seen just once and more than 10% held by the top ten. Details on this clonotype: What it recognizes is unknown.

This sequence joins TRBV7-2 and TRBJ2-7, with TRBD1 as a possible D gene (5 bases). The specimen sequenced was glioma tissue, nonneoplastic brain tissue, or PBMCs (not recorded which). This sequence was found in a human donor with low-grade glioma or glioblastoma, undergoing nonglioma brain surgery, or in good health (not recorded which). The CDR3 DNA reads TGTGCCAGCAGCGATACGCTAGGTATAGGGGCGGACTACGAGCAGTACTTC. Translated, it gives CASSDTLGIGADYEQYF.